The 20 T cell receptor beta chains listed next were all sequenced from one sample in a study of T-cell reconstitution after alpha-beta-depleted transplantation in children. Researchers prepared the TCRbeta library using unique molecular identifiers, the study reports. Via MiXCR, TCRdb re-called the PCR reads, giving one row per CDR3 protein. This table has about 830,000 distinct CDR3 sequences, around 15% appearing once. This specimen was PBMCs, mostly from graft donor cells, taken 360 days after TCRalphabeta/CD19-depleted stem cell transplant. The receptor set was obtained from a male patient between 5 and 17 years old who had a stem cell transplant for acute lymphoblastic leukemia, so the T cells may come from the graft donor.

This clonotype was counted between two and nine times. The rearrangement joins TRBV18 to TRBJ2-7; TRBD2 matches 12 bases. J gave up 1 base and V 4 bases, and 11 bases lay outside the gene matches. Germline values: CDR1 KGHSH, CDR2 LQKENI. The CDR3 is 18 residues long. Here the CDR3 DNA reads TGTGCCAGCTCACAGGTTGCGACTAGCGGGAGTATTTCCTACGAGCAGTACTTC. It encodes CASSQVATSGSISYEQYF.

This clonotype was counted a few times. The chain employs TRBV24-1 and TRBJ2-1; 12 positions agree with TRBD2. This CDR3 has 18 amino acids. The V gene's germline CDR1 is KGHDR and CDR2 SFDVKD. V lost 7 bases, J lost 5 bases, and 14 bases stayed unmatched. Written as DNA, the CDR3 is TGTGCCACCAGAGGACTAGCGGGAAGACCCGGCTACGACAATGAGCAGTTCTTC. It codes for CATRGLAGRPGYDNEQFF.

The chain carries TRBV10-3 and TRBJ1-1; D is unclear. This CDR3 is built from 15 residues. Trimming stripped 3 bases from V and 1 base from J, with 12 bases between. Looked up from germline, CDR1 is ENHRY and CDR2 is SYGVKD. The CDR3: CAISDRREQNTEAFF. In DNA form, the CDR3 reads TGTGCCATCAGTGATAGGAGGGAACAGAACACTGAAGCTTTCTTT.

The rearrangement links TRBV6-1 to TRBJ1-3; 9 bases are a match to TRBD1. V trimming: 10 bases; J trimming: 3 bases; junction bases outside the gene matches: 10. This CDR3 comprises 15 residues. Germline CDR1 MNHNS, CDR2 SASEGT. CDR3 protein: CANRDTGGNGNTIYF. DNA of the CDR3: TGTGCCAACAGGGATACAGGGGGCAATGGAAACACCATATATTTT.

This clonotype was seen a handful of times. The chain has TRBV12-3 or TRBV12-4 and TRBJ2-3; 14 bases fit TRBD2. J was trimmed by 3 bases and V by 5 bases; bases with no gene match: 4. CDR3 length: 16 amino acids. The CDR3 sequence is CASSTRLAGGTDTQYF. The CDR3 DNA follows: TGTGCCAGCAGTACCAGACTAGCGGGAGGGACAGATACGCAGTATTTT.

Many counts were recorded for this clonotype. The V gene is TRBV6-5, the J gene TRBJ2-1; unclear D gene. The CDR3 spans 12 residues. Germline V gene lookup returns CDR1 MNHEY and CDR2 SVGAGI. The V end was cut by 5 bases, the J end by 4 bases, with 6 bases between. The CDR3 nucleotides read TGTGCCAGCAGTCCCCAGTACAATGAGCAGTTCTTC. The encoded protein is CASSPQYNEQFF.

The CDR3 is CASSRSGTRGDEQYF. CDR3 DNA sequence: TGTGCCAGCAGCCGTAGCGGGACCAGGGGGGACGAGCAGTACTTC. This rearrangement joins TRBV7-9 to TRBJ2-7; D perhaps matches TRBD2 (8 bases). CDR3 length: 15 residues. The germline V gene encodes CDR1 SEHNR and CDR2 FQNEAQ (reference sequence). V lost 5 bases and J 5 bases, leaving 19 bases between the germline ends.

In this sample, this clonotype turned up many times. The chain couples TRBV12-3 or TRBV12-4 to TRBJ2-7; D assignment may be TRBD1 or TRBD2 (5 bases each). This CDR3 is 14 amino acids long. The germline V and J ends were trimmed by 5 bases and 3 bases, with 14 bases remaining between them. CDR3 amino acids: CASSPGHSIYEQYF. CDR3 DNA: TGTGCCAGCAGTCCGGGGCATAGCATCTACGAGCAGTACTTC.

The chain is built from TRBV11-2 and TRBJ1-2, with 9 bases fitting TRBD1. With 4 bases clipped from V and 5 bases from J, the junction kept 11 bases outside the gene matches. The CDR3 runs to 16 residues. In germline, CDR1 is SGHAT, CDR2 FQNNGV. The CDR3 sequence: CASSSPRDRVGYGYTF. In DNA, the CDR3 is TGTGCCAGCAGCTCACCCCGGGACAGGGTGGGTTATGGCTACACCTTC.

The sample holds a few counts of this clonotype. The V call is TRBV7-6, the J call TRBJ2-7; tentative D call: TRBD2 (6 bases). Trimming stripped 2 bases from V and 4 bases from J, with 9 bases between. The CDR3 sequence is 13 residues long. CDR1 is SGHVS, CDR2 FNYEAQ, per germline. The DNA for the CDR3 is TGTGCCAGCAGCTTAACGGGGGAATACGAGCAGTACTTC. Encoded protein: CASSLTGEYEQYF.

In its sample, this clonotype was seen once. The chain has TRBV5-1 and TRBJ2-7, with D possibly matching TRBD2 (6 bases). V lost 7 bases and J 3 bases, leaving 11 bases between the germline ends. Per germline, CDR1 SGHRS and CDR2 YFSETQ. The CDR3 extends over 12 amino acids. CDR3 nucleotides: TGCGCCAGCGCTGCGGACTACTACGAGCAGTACTTC. It is translated as CASAADYYEQYF.

Many counts were recorded for this clonotype. The chain combines TRBV5-1 with TRBJ2-1; 8 bases line up with TRBD2. The germline V gene has CDR1 SGHRS and CDR2 YFSETQ. V trimming: 4 bases; J trimming: 0 bases; junction bases outside the gene matches: 12. The CDR3 contains 18 residues. The CDR3 sequence: CASSPPGGGPFSYNEQFF. The CDR3, as DNA: TGCGCCAGCAGCCCTCCGGGAGGGGGGCCCTTCTCCTACAATGAGCAGTTCTTC. The full variable domain, in which reference TRBV5-1 and TRBJ2-1 provide the parts outside the CDR3, is KAGVTQTPRYLIKTRGQQVTLSCSPISGHRSVSWYQQTPGQGLQFLFEYFSETQRNKGNFPGRFSGRQFSNSRSEMNVSTLELGDSALYLCASSPPGGGPFSYNEQFFGPGTRLTVL.

The chain's CDR3 is CASSQGFGEQFF. Written as DNA, the CDR3 is TGTGCCAGCAGCCAAGGATTCGGGGAGCAGTTCTTC. This chain connects TRBV3-1 to TRBJ2-1, with D unclear. The CDR3 contains 12 residues. Trimming took off 1 base at V and 10 bases at J, with 8 bases between the two ends. CDR1 and CDR2 from the germline V gene are LGHDT and YNNKEL (reference sequence).

The chain uses TRBV4-1 and TRBJ1-4; the D is unclear. The V and J ends lost 1 base and 7 bases respectively, with 10 bases between them. Germline V gene data show CDR1 as MGHRA and CDR2 as YSYEKL. The CDR3 extends over 14 amino acids. The CDR3 protein is CASSQVGPGEKLFF. CDR3 in DNA: TGCGCCAGCAGCCAAGTAGGGCCCGGTGAAAAACTGTTTTTT.

In DNA, the CDR3 is TGTGCCAGCGCCCCCCAGAGCGGCTCGAGCTCTGGGGCCAACGTCCTGACTTTC. This sequence encodes CASAPQSGSSSGANVLTF. The rearrangement links TRBV27 to TRBJ2-6, with D possibly being TRBD2 (5 bases). This CDR3 has 18 residues. Germline V gives CDR1 MNHEY, CDR2 SMNVEV (reference sequence). Trimming cost V 8 bases and J 0 bases, with 20 bases left between them.

CDR3: CASSYDGQPSNYGYTF. CDR3 sequence (DNA): TGTGCCAGCAGTTACGACGGACAGCCATCTAACTATGGCTACACCTTC. The genes are TRBV6-5 and TRBJ1-2; D perhaps matches TRBD1 (6 bases). V gave up 2 bases and J gave up 0 bases, with 13 bases separating them. The CDR3 consists of 16 residues. Germline loops: CDR1 MNHEY, CDR2 SVGAGI.

This clonotype has just a few counts. This chain connects TRBV5-1 to TRBJ2-1, with 8 nucleotides matching TRBD1. The V gene end was trimmed by 3 bases and the J gene end by 6 bases; junction bases not matched to a gene: 2. Germline CDR1 is SGHRS and CDR2 is YFSETQ. This CDR3 contains 13 residues. DNA for the CDR3: TGCGCCAGCAGCTGGACAGGGAGCAATGAGCAGTTCTTC. Translated, it gives CASSWTGSNEQFF.

This clonotype was recorded at least ten times. V and J are TRBV4-1 and TRBJ2-2; D might be TRBD1 (6 bases). Germline V lookup: CDR1 MGHRA, CDR2 YSYEKL. Trimming shortened V by 4 bases and J by 2 bases, and 26 bases separated the two germline ends. This CDR3 contains 20 residues. Here the CDR3 DNA reads TGCGCCAGCAGCCCACTAGGGGGATTCTTATTAAGGCCTAACACCGGGGAGCTGTTTTTT. Translation: CASSPLGGFLLRPNTGELFF.

This sequence joins TRBV15 and TRBJ2-5; the match to TRBD2 covers 8 bases. This CDR3 is built from 14 residues. Germline CDR1 and CDR2: LNHNV and YYDKDF (reference sequence). The trim removed 1 base at V and 11 bases at J, leaving 9 bases unmatched. In nucleotides, the CDR3 is TGTGCCACCAGCAGAGTAGCGGGGAACGGTGTTCAGTACTTC. It yields the protein CATSRVAGNGVQYF.

This clonotype has only a few counts. The CDR3 loop is CASSLDKTGRTEAFF. CDR3 in DNA: TGCGCCAGCAGCTTGGACAAGACAGGTCGGACTGAAGCTTTCTTT. This chain joins TRBV5-1 and TRBJ1-1; D might be TRBD1 (6 bases). The CDR3 is 15 amino acids. Trimming shortened V by 0 bases and J by 5 bases, and 14 bases separated the two germline ends. CDR1 and CDR2 (germline): SGHRS, YFSETQ.